Presented here are 28 T cell receptor beta chains from one specimen sequenced in a study of T cell responses to AZD1222 COVID-19 vaccine. The protocol was immunoSEQ multiplex PCR, while the TCRdb copy is restricted to in-frame clones and leaves out a portion. Among some 110,000 clones, roughly 92% were seen once, and the ten largest hold around 1.7%. This sample comprised peripheral blood, obtained on day 0 of AZD1222 vaccination. These receptor sequences come from an adult in good health.

This chain links TRBV25-1 with TRBJ2-3, with 9 nucleotides matching TRBD2. Germline CDR1 and CDR2: MGHDK and SYGVNS. The CDR3 has 15 amino acids. Germline trimming cut 3 bases from V and 2 bases from J; bases unmatched to any gene: 3. CDR3 nucleotides: TGTGCCAGCAGTGACAGGACTAGCGTCACAGATACGCAGTATTTT. Protein sequence: CASSDRTSVTDTQYF. Looking up the rest from reference TRBV25-1 and TRBJ2-3 gives the full variable domain: EADIYQTPRYLVIGTGKKITLECSQTMGHDKMYWYQQDPGMELHLIHYSYGVNSTEKGDLSSESTVSRIRTEHFPLTLESARPSHTSQYLCASSDRTSVTDTQYFGPGTRLTVL.

The rearrangement links TRBV19 to TRBJ2-7; D is tentatively TRBD1 or TRBD2 (5 bases each). In germline, CDR1 is LNHDA, CDR2 SQIVND (reference sequence). With 7 bases removed from V and 3 bases from J, the gap between germline ends came to 16 bases. The length of the CDR3 is 14 residues. The CDR3 DNA sequence: TGTGCCAGTAAGGTGGATGAGGGGAGCTACGAGCAGTACTTC. Protein sequence: CASKVDEGSYEQYF.

This clone showed up just a few times. The chain has TRBV2 and TRBJ2-7, with no clear D. The V gene lost 10 bases and the J gene lost 1 base, with 17 bases spanning the gap. The CDR3 covers 14 residues. Germline V gives CDR1 SNHLY, CDR2 FYNNEI. The CDR3 here is CANVESGVSYEQYF. For the CDR3, the DNA is TGTGCCAACGTCGAGTCAGGTGTTTCCTACGAGCAGTACTTC.

The rearrangement uses TRBV6-2 or TRBV6-3 and TRBJ1-1; D perhaps matches TRBD1 (5 bases). V lost 2 bases and J 1 base, leaving 23 bases between the germline ends. This CDR3 spans 19 amino acids. From germline, CDR1 is MNHEY and CDR2 SVGEGT. CDR3 sequence: CASSYQRSPKGRQNTEAFF. CDR3 nucleotide sequence: TGTGCCAGCAGTTACCAGCGCTCACCTAAGGGGAGACAGAACACTGAAGCTTTCTTT.

The rearrangement links TRBV7-9 to TRBJ1-3; a weak D match, TRBD1 (6 bases). Germline CDR1 and CDR2: SEHNR and FQNEAQ (reference sequence). V gave up 0 bases and J gave up 2 bases, with 11 bases separating them. CDR3 length equals 16 residues. CDR3 coding DNA: TGTGCCAGCAGCTTAGCGTTACAGGGCCCTGGAAACACCATATATTTT. Translated: CASSLALQGPGNTIYF.

The V gene is TRBV21-1, the J gene TRBJ2-3; the table calls TRBD2, which could not be checked here. TRBV21-1 is shown as a pseudogene. This CDR3 is built from 14 residues. The CDR3 region is CASSKVEVGGTQYF. CDR3 coding DNA: TGTGCCAGCAGCAAAGTCGAAGTGGGAGGTACGCAGTATTTT.

The V and J genes are TRBV5-1 and TRBJ1-5; no definite D call. Germline assignment: CDR1 SGHRS and CDR2 YFSETQ. Trimming left V 4 bases short and J 6 bases short, with 17 bases between. The CDR3 runs to 15 residues. CDR3 amino acids: CASSPRIPGGQPQHF. The DNA for the CDR3 is TGCGCCAGCAGCCCCCGGATCCCTGGCGGTCAGCCCCAGCATTTT.

The CDR3 coding sequence is TGTGCCAGCAGCTCCCTTTCTGGCACAGATACGCAGTATTTT. This translates into CASSSLSGTDTQYF. The chain recombines TRBV7-3 with TRBJ2-3; D gene unclear. V was clipped by 4 bases and J by 1 base, with 9 bases between them. In germline, CDR1 is SGHTA, CDR2 FQGTGA. CDR3 length: 14 residues.

A single count supports this clone. V and J are TRBV6-6 and TRBJ1-1; no definite D call. The germline V gene encodes CDR1 MNHNY and CDR2 SVGAGI (reference sequence). This CDR3 comprises 14 residues. Trimming took off 4 bases at V and 11 bases at J, with 20 bases between the two ends. The CDR3 sequence is CASSSDWADLWAFF. For the CDR3, the DNA is TGTGCCAGCAGTTCTGATTGGGCTGATTTGTGGGCTTTCTTT.

The chain is built from TRBV2 and TRBJ2-5; 7 bases match TRBD2. The J segment lost 5 bases and the V segment lost 8 bases, leaving 11 bases of the junction unmatched. The CDR3 is 14 amino acids. The germline V gene encodes CDR1 SNHLY and CDR2 FYNNEI. CDR3 region: CASGAGPGGETQYF. CDR3 coding DNA: TGTGCCAGCGGGGCGGGACCCGGGGGGGAGACCCAGTACTTC. The full variable domain, with the rest looked up from reference TRBV2 and TRBJ2-5, is EPEVTQTPSHQVTQMGQEVILRCVPISNHLYFYWYRQILGQKVEFLVSFYNNEISEKSEIFDDQFSVERPDGSNFTLKIRSTKLEDSAMYFCASGAGPGGETQYFGPGTRLLVL.

The chain carries TRBV7-2 and TRBJ1-2, with a tentative D call TRBD1 (5 bases). Germline lookup yields CDR1 SGHTA and CDR2 FQGNSA. The CDR3 is made up of 14 amino acids. Trimming shortened V by 6 bases and J by 5 bases, and 16 bases separated the two germline ends. This CDR3 reads CASSSRGTEYGYTF. CDR3 bases: TGTGCCAGCAGTTCTCGGGGGACGGAATATGGCTACACCTTC. Full variable domain (missing parts from reference TRBV7-2 and TRBJ1-2): GAGVSQSPSNKVTEKGKDVELRCDPISGHTALYWYRQSLGQGLEFLIYFQGNSAPDKSGLPSDRFSAERTGGSVSTLTIQRTQQEDSAVYLCASSSRGTEYGYTFGSGTRLTVV.

V gene TRBV10-1 combines with J gene TRBJ2-1; D may be TRBD2 (6 bases). Trimming removed 8 bases at V and 8 bases at J, with 13 bases between. The germline gives CDR1 WNHNN, CDR2 SYGVQD (reference sequence). The CDR3 runs to 12 residues. CDR3 sequence (DNA): TGCGCCAGCTCGGAGGGGTGGCATGAGCAGTTCTTC. Protein: CASSEGWHEQFF.

The CDR3 protein is CASSLPGQPQHF. For the CDR3, the DNA is TGTGCCAGCAGCTTGCCCGGGCAGCCCCAGCATTTT. V is TRBV5-4 and J is TRBJ1-5, with D unclear. CDR1 and CDR2 (germline): SGHNT, YYREEE (reference sequence). The V end was cut by 1 base, the J end by 7 bases, with 6 bases between. The CDR3 covers 12 residues. The whole variable domain, filled in from reference TRBV5-4 and TRBJ1-5, reads ETGVTQSPTHLIKTRGQQVTLRCSSQSGHNTVSWYQQALGQGPQFIFQYYREEENGRGNFPPRFSGLQFPNYSSELNVNALELDDSALYLCASSLPGQPQHFGDGTRLSIL.

The CDR3 loop reads CASSYSPTGSGNTIYF. CDR3 bases: TGTGCCAGCAGTTACTCCCCGACAGGGAGCGGAAACACCATATATTTT. The gene calls are TRBV6-5 and TRBJ1-3; TRBD1 agrees at 7 bases. The CDR3 sequence is 16 residues long. V was pared by 0 bases and J by 4 bases, with 6 bases of the junction left unmatched. Germline V CDR1 and CDR2: MNHEY, SVGAGI.

The rearrangement joins TRBV9 to TRBJ1-1, with 7 bases matching TRBD1. Germline CDR1 reads SGDLS; CDR2 reads YYNGEE. The CDR3 totals 16 residues. The ends lost 0 bases at V and 1 base at J; junction bases unmatched: 6. The CDR3: CASSVAGDRQNTEAFF. The CDR3 bases are TGTGCCAGCAGCGTAGCGGGGGACAGACAGAACACTGAAGCTTTCTTT. Filled out from reference TRBV9 and TRBJ1-1, the complete variable domain reads DSGVTQTPKHLITATGQRVTLRCSPRSGDLSVYWYQQSLDQGLQFLIQYYNGEERAKGNILERFSAQQFPDLHSELNLSSLELGDSALYFCASSVAGDRQNTEAFFGQGTRLTVV.

This chain connects TRBV5-1 to TRBJ2-1; tentatively, D is TRBD1 (5 bases). This CDR3 region has 15 residues. Germline CDR1 reads SGHRS; CDR2 reads YFSETQ. The V end was cut by 4 bases, the J end by 3 bases, with 14 bases between. In DNA, the CDR3 is TGCGCCAGCAGCCCCTCCGGACATGGCTACAATGAGCAGTTCTTC. It encodes CASSPSGHGYNEQFF.

This chain connects TRBV18 to TRBJ2-2, with D tentatively TRBD1 (5 bases). Germline V gives CDR1 KGHSH, CDR2 LQKENI. V was trimmed by 6 bases and J by 4 bases, leaving 12 bases between them. The CDR3 runs to 14 residues. CDR3 loop: CASSQGAGTGELFF. The DNA of the CDR3 is TGTGCCAGCTCCCAAGGGGCCGGCACCGGGGAGCTGTTTTTT.

The CDR3 sequence is CAIRENTGELFF. The DNA of the CDR3 is TGTGCCATCAGGGAGAACACCGGGGAGCTGTTTTTT. V usage is TRBV10-3 and J usage is TRBJ2-2; D not certain. Germline V gene data show CDR1 as ENHRY and CDR2 as SYGVKD. CDR3 length: 12 amino acids. V lost 6 bases to trimming and J lost 1 base, with 3 bases between them.

This chain connects TRBV6-5 to TRBJ1-2, with 8 bases fitting TRBD1. Germline values: CDR1 MNHEY, CDR2 SVGAGI. V shed 6 bases and J 3 bases; nucleotides not matched to a gene: 3. CDR3 length equals 13 residues. The CDR3 coding sequence is TGTGCCAGCAGGGAGACAGGGGACTATGGCTACACCTTC. As protein: CASRETGDYGYTF.

This chain connects TRBV5-1 to TRBJ1-5, with 7 bases that match TRBD1. The V gene's germline CDR1 is SGHRS and CDR2 YFSETQ. Losses at the gene ends were 2 bases for V and 0 bases for J; bases not matched to a gene: 2. The CDR3 has 15 residues. This CDR3 is CASSLQGYSNQPQHF. The CDR3 DNA sequence: TGCGCCAGCAGCTTACAGGGGTATAGCAATCAGCCCCAGCATTTT.

The CDR3 here is CASSLKDPIVGQPQHF. The CDR3 DNA is TGTGCCAGCAGTTTAAAGGACCCAATAGTGGGTCAGCCCCAGCATTTT. This chain joins TRBV27 and TRBJ1-5; D is ambiguous. CDR1 MNHEY and CDR2 SMNVEV come from the germline V gene (reference sequence). The CDR3 contains 16 residues. Trimming removed 2 bases from V and 6 bases from J, with 17 bases in between.

The chain has TRBV7-6 and TRBJ2-5, with D perhaps assigned TRBD1 or TRBD2 (5 bases each). The germline gives CDR1 SGHVS, CDR2 FNYEAQ. This CDR3 spans 15 amino acids. The germline V and J ends were trimmed by 5 bases and 1 base, with 14 bases remaining between them. The CDR3 nucleotides read TGTGCCAGCAGCCCCATCTCAGGGAGCCAAGAGACCCAGTACTTC. Translating gives CASSPISGSQETQYF.

This chain links TRBV6-4 with TRBJ2-7, with TRBD2 matching over 9 bases. Per germline, CDR1 MRHNA and CDR2 SNTAGT. V dropped 9 bases and J dropped 0; count of bases not matched to a gene: 3. This CDR3 has 13 residues. The CDR3 coding sequence is TGTGCCAGAGGACTAGCGAGCTCCTACGAGCAGTACGTC. Protein product: CARGLASSYEQYV.

This clone showed up just a few times. V gene TRBV7-2 combines with J gene TRBJ2-1, with D unclear. V shed 5 bases and J shed 0 bases, with 11 bases lying between them. The germline gives CDR1 SGHTA, CDR2 FQGNSA. The CDR3 totals 15 residues. The CDR3 bases are TGTGCCAGCAGCCCAGCAGCGAGCTCCTACAATGAGCAGTTCTTC. As protein: CASSPAASSYNEQFF. Supplemented by reference TRBV7-2 and TRBJ2-1, the full variable domain reads GAGVSQSPSNKVTEKGKDVELRCDPISGHTALYWYRQSLGQGLEFLIYFQGNSAPDKSGLPSDRFSAERTGGSVSTLTIQRTQQEDSAVYLCASSPAASSYNEQFFGPGTRLTVL.

The CDR3 region has the DNA TGTGCCAGCAGCTTAGGCCCAGTGAGCTCTGGAAACACCATATATTTT. It translates to CASSLGPVSSGNTIYF. The chain uses TRBV7-3 and TRBJ1-3; no clear D. The V and J ends lost 2 bases and 0 bases respectively, with 11 bases between them. CDR1 SGHTA and CDR2 FQGTGA come from the germline V gene. The CDR3 covers 16 residues.

This chain joins TRBV19 and TRBJ2-3, with a tentative D call TRBD1 (5 bases). The CDR3 contains 11 residues. V was pared by 9 bases and J by 6 bases, with 10 bases between. Looked up from germline, CDR1 is LNHDA and CDR2 is SQIVND (reference sequence). The chain's CDR3 is CASRSGDTQYF. DNA for the CDR3: TGTGCCAGCCGGTCAGGGGATACGCAGTATTTT.

The chain couples TRBV4-3 to TRBJ1-5; 7 nucleotides line up with TRBD1. From germline, CDR1 is LGHNA and CDR2 YSLEER. This CDR3 comprises 15 residues. V lost 4 bases and J lost 4; bases outside the gene matches: 7. CDR3 in amino acids: CASSPEGAGNQPQHF. As DNA, the CDR3 is TGCGCCAGCAGCCCGGAGGGGGCCGGGAATCAGCCCCAGCATTTT.

The rearrangement links TRBV3-1 (or the pseudogene TRBV3-2) to TRBJ1-6; D is possibly TRBD1 (5 bases). Germline V gives CDR1 LGHDT, CDR2 YNNKEL (reference sequence). The ends were cut back, 3 bases at V and 5 bases at J, with 11 bases in the middle. The CDR3 has 15 residues. CDR3 sequence (DNA): TGTGCCAGCAGCCACCTAGTGGGGGATAATTCACCCCTCCACTTT. This translates into CASSHLVGDNSPLHF.